Listed here are 18 T cell receptor beta chains from one sample, sequenced in a study of breast tumors, draining lymph nodes, adjacent tissues. TCRdb re-called the multiplex PCR reads with MiXCR, one entry per CDR3 protein. The sample records under 350,000 distinct CDR3 sequences, more than 30% being singletons. The lymph nodes were axillary draining lymph nodes from breast cancer patients. The sample taken for sequencing was axillary lymph node tissue. These receptors all stem from a female donor with breast cancer. Some clones in this sample may be carry-over from other donors' samples.

Only a few counts were recorded for this clonotype. This sequence joins TRBV30 and TRBJ2-1, with TRBD2 as a possible D gene (6 bases). The CDR3 sequence is 15 residues long. Germline-derived CDR1 and CDR2 are GTSNPN and SVGIG (reference sequence). V dropped 2 bases and J dropped 5 bases, with 16 bases sitting between them. The DNA of the CDR3 is TGTGCCTGGAGTTTCGGGGGAGGCCTCAACAATGAGCAGTTCTTC. This encodes CAWSFGGGLNNEQFF.

Many counts were recorded for this clonotype. At one boundary the junction diverges from the germline segment, which might be a read error. The V call is TRBV4-3, the J call TRBJ2-7; D is unresolved. This CDR3 contains 15 residues. The germline gives CDR1 LGHNA, CDR2 YSLEER. The CDR3 is CASSQDLRLTRAPNF. The CDR3 DNA sequence: TGCGCCAGCAGCCAAGATCTAAGACTGACAAGGGCTCCGAACTTC.

This clonotype came up many times. Possible read error: a much larger clone is one base away. The V and J genes are TRBV20-1 and TRBJ1-2; D not resolved. Per germline, CDR1 DFQATT and CDR2 SNEGSKA (reference sequence). V was clipped by 4 bases and J by 9 bases, with 21 bases between them. The CDR3 spans 14 residues. In DNA form, the CDR3 reads TGCAGTGCTAAGGATGTCACCGGAGGCTTGAGCTACACCTTC. Amino acids: CSAKDVTGGLSYTF.

This chain uses TRBV11-3 with TRBJ2-1; D is perhaps TRBD1 (6 bases). The CDR3 totals 17 residues. Trimming pared 0 bases from V and 8 bases from J, leaving 20 bases between. Germline V gene data show CDR1 as SGHNT and CDR2 as YENEEA. CDR3 in amino acids: CASSLDMGAGLWDEQFF. The CDR3 region has the DNA TGTGCCAGCAGCTTAGATATGGGGGCAGGACTTTGGGATGAGCAGTTCTTC.

This clonotype showed up just a few times. The rearrangement joins TRBV3-1 to TRBJ2-3; the D is unclear. Trimming removed 4 bases from V and 6 bases from J, with 8 bases in between. The CDR3 is made up of 12 amino acids. Germline assignment: CDR1 LGHDT and CDR2 YNNKEL (reference sequence). CDR3 sequence (DNA): TGTGCCAGCAGCCCCGGTTTGGATACGCAGTATTTT. This gives the protein CASSPGLDTQYF.

In its sample, this clonotype was seen many times. J is TRBJ1-2 and V is TRBV4-3; D may be TRBD1 (5 bases). CDR3 length equals 13 residues. CDR1 is LGHNA, CDR2 YSLEER, per germline. V was cut by 1 base and J by 3 bases, with 6 bases left in between. The CDR3 protein is CASSQAGDYGYTF. CDR3 coding DNA: TGCGCCAGCAGCCAAGCGGGGGACTATGGCTACACCTTC.

This clonotype appeared many times. CDR3 sequence (DNA): TGTGCCAGCAGCAAGCGCCTCACAGATACGCAGTATTTT. Its protein is CASSKRLTDTQYF. The rearrangement joins TRBV6-4 to TRBJ2-3; no clear D gene. V lost 6 bases and J 2 bases, leaving 9 bases between the germline ends. Germline V gene lookup returns CDR1 MRHNA and CDR2 SNTAGT. The CDR3 sequence is 13 residues long.

The sample holds many counts of this clonotype. V gene TRBV3-1 combines with J gene TRBJ1-2; no firm D call. With 6 bases removed from V and 2 bases from J, the gap between germline ends came to 10 bases. The CDR3 loop spans 13 amino acids. CDR1 and CDR2 from the germline V gene are LGHDT and YNNKEL (reference sequence). In DNA, the CDR3 is TGTGCCAGCAGACCGTTGGGCAACTATGGCTACACCTTC. Amino acid sequence: CASRPLGNYGYTF. The full variable domain, with the rest looked up from reference TRBV3-1 and TRBJ1-2, is DTAVSQTPKYLVTQMGNDKSIKCEQNLGHDTMYWYKQDSKKFLKIMFSYNNKELIINETVPNRFSPKSPDKAHLNLHINSLELGDSAVYFCASRPLGNYGYTFGSGTRLTVV.

This clonotype was seen repeatedly, ten times or more. The V and J genes are TRBV6-5 and TRBJ1-6, with a weak D call TRBD1 (5 bases). V dropped 5 bases and J dropped 11 bases, with 19 bases sitting between them. The CDR3 is 15 amino acids. Germline V gene lookup returns CDR1 MNHEY and CDR2 SVGAGI. The CDR3 nucleotides read TGTGCCAGCAGTGTGTCCCAACCCAGGGATCCACCCCTCCACTTT. Amino acid sequence: CASSVSQPRDPPLHF.

There are many counts of this clonotype. The genes are TRBV29-1 and TRBJ2-7, with TRBD2 identical over 9 bases. The J segment lost 4 bases and the V segment lost 4 bases, leaving 14 bases of the junction unmatched. The length of the CDR3 is 16 residues. The germline gives CDR1 SQVTM, CDR2 ANQGSEA. CDR3 region: CSVVSSGKPGVYEQYF. Here the CDR3 DNA reads TGCAGCGTTGTTTCTAGCGGGAAACCGGGGGTGTACGAGCAGTACTTC.

The chain has TRBV5-6 and TRBJ2-3; 11 bases map to TRBD2. Germline V gene data show CDR1 as SGHDT and CDR2 as YYEEEE. V shed 6 bases, J shed 4 bases, and the junction held 7 bases outside the gene matches. The CDR3 totals 15 residues. CDR3 DNA: TGTGCCAGCACACTAGCGGGAGAGGTCGCAGATACGCAGTATTTT. Protein sequence: CASTLAGEVADTQYF.

This clonotype was picked up many times. The rearrangement uses TRBV24-1 and TRBJ2-5; 11 nucleotides align to TRBD1. CDR1 is KGHDR, CDR2 SFDVKD, per germline. J gave up 4 bases and V 5 bases, and 2 bases lay outside the gene matches. The CDR3 sequence is 14 residues long. The CDR3 DNA reads as TGTGCCACCAGTGGGACAGGGGGCAGAGAGACCCAGTACTTC. Protein: CATSGTGGRETQYF.

Of note for this clonotype: With a much larger clone just one base away, this may be a read error. V gene TRBV7-2 combines with J gene TRBJ2-3, with 8 bases lining up with TRBD1. Germline V gives CDR1 SGHTA, CDR2 FQGNSA. The CDR3 runs to 17 residues. The V and J ends lost 3 bases and 10 bases, in that order; junction bases with no gene match: 18. CDR3 residues: CASSLEGAGGAGDPQYF. DNA of the CDR3: TGTGCCAGCAGCTTGGAAGGGGCAGGGGGCGCAGGGGATCCGCAGTATTTT.

The sample holds many counts of this clonotype. The chain joins TRBV7-3 to TRBJ2-5; 7 positions agree with TRBD2. Germline CDR1 is SGHTA and CDR2 is FQGTGA. This CDR3 has 14 amino acids. The ends lost 5 bases at V and 3 bases at J; junction bases unmatched: 6. The CDR3 DNA sequence: TGTGCCAGCAGCCCACGGGCGGGAGAAGAGACCCAGTACTTC. Its protein is CASSPRAGEETQYF.

This CDR3 reads CASSNPRGGTDTQYF. CDR3 nucleotide sequence: TGTGCCAGCAGTAACCCCAGGGGAGGCACAGATACGCAGTATTTT. The chain combines TRBV25-1 with TRBJ2-3, with TRBD1 as a possible D gene (6 bases). The V end lost 5 bases, the J end lost 1 base, and 13 bases lay between the germline ends. The CDR3 sequence is 15 residues long. Germline lookup yields CDR1 MGHDK and CDR2 SYGVNS.

This sequence joins TRBV7-3 and TRBJ1-2, with D perhaps TRBD1 (5 bases). V lost 7 bases to trimming and J lost 2 bases, with 11 bases between them. CDR3 length equals 13 residues. The V gene's germline CDR1 is SGHTA and CDR2 FQGTGA. This CDR3 is CASNRDWNYGYTF. The CDR3 DNA reads TGTGCCAGCAACCGGGACTGGAACTATGGCTACACCTTC.

This clonotype appeared many times. The chain links TRBV4-1 to TRBJ2-7; D is ambiguous. This CDR3 has 16 residues. Germline V gene sequence: CDR1 MGHRA, CDR2 YSYEKL. Trimming removed 1 base at V and 0 bases at J, with 13 bases between. The DNA of the CDR3 is TGCGCCAGCAGCCAAGGGTCAGCCATAAGCTCCTACGAGCAGTACTTC. It encodes CASSQGSAISSYEQYF.

This clonotype was observed many times. V gene TRBV20-1 combines with J gene TRBJ1-4, with D tentatively TRBD1 (5 bases). This CDR3 is 15 amino acids long. Trimming took off 0 bases at V and 8 bases at J, with 16 bases between the two ends. The V gene's germline CDR1 is DFQATT and CDR2 SNEGSKA (reference sequence). CDR3 sequence reads: CSARDHSGSGEKLFF. The CDR3 DNA reads as TGCAGTGCTAGAGATCACTCCGGGTCAGGGGAAAAACTGTTTTTT.